The 2 T cell receptor beta chains below all came from one sample that was sequenced in a study of blood T cell repertoires in COVID-19. Generated by immunoSEQ multiplex PCR, the TCRdb table keeps only in-frame clones and is missing some. The profile covers 150,000 or so clones, with around 82% appearing a single time and around 7% taken by the ten largest. The sequenced material came from peripheral blood. The receptors derive from a woman aged 40-49 years with COVID-19, enrolled during active disease.

The rearrangement uses TRBV2 and TRBJ2-7; D is possibly TRBD1 (5 bases). This CDR3 comprises 16 residues. The V and J ends lost 7 bases and 5 bases respectively, with 24 bases between them. The germline V gene has CDR1 SNHLY and CDR2 FYNNEI. The DNA for the CDR3 is TGTGCCAGCAATCTTTCCCCAAGCTCACAGGACCACGAGCAGTACGTC. Translating gives CASNLSPSSQDHEQYV.

This clone was counted only a few times. The gene calls are TRBV7-9 and TRBJ2-3, with a possible D match to TRBD1 (5 bases). Germline CDR1 is SEHNR and CDR2 is FQNEAQ (reference sequence). The length of the CDR3 is 15 residues. V lost 1 base, J lost 4 bases, and 12 bases lay in between. This CDR3 is CASSLGLQGSDTQYF. CDR3 DNA: TGTGCCAGCAGCTTAGGTCTTCAGGGATCAGATACGCAGTATTTT.